This entry lists 18 T cell receptor beta chains sequenced from one sample in a study of T cells expressing NK-cell markers. Each CDR3 protein gets one entry in TCRdb, which reprocessed the 5' RACE reads and gives no DNA. Its table records over 350,000 distinct CDR3 sequences. What was sequenced was blood T cells: a sorted CD56 or NKG2C T cell subset, CD4+ or CD8+ T cells, or bulk PBMC T cells (not recorded which). The receptors originated from a woman in her fifties or sixties in good health.

CDR3 loop: CASSLAVGKSYEQYF. V gene TRBV7-2 combines with J gene TRBJ2-7. The V gene's germline CDR1 is SGHTA and CDR2 FQGNSA. This CDR3 contains 15 residues.

The V gene is TRBV18, the J gene TRBJ1-1; TCRdb gives TRBD1 as the D gene, but with no DNA this cannot be confirmed. Per the germline V gene, CDR1 is KGHSH and CDR2 is LQKENI. The CDR3 is 15 amino acids. The chain's CDR3 is CASSLDRGQRTEAFF.

The CDR3 loop reads CASSPSNGGTEAFF. The V and J genes are TRBV3-1 and TRBJ1-1. The CDR3 extends over 14 amino acids. CDR1 is LGHDT, CDR2 YNNKEL, per germline (reference sequence).

The chain combines TRBV5-1 with TRBJ2-1; TCRdb gives TRBD2 as the D gene, but with no DNA this cannot be confirmed. Germline V gene data show CDR1 as SGHRS and CDR2 as YFSETQ. The CDR3 totals 15 residues. CDR3 loop: CASSLEAGGYNEQFF.

This chain's CDR3 is CASSRPSDEQYF. The rearrangement links TRBV4-1 to TRBJ2-7; there is no DNA to check the TCRdb D call of TRBD1. The CDR3 consists of 12 residues. CDR1 MGHRA and CDR2 YSYEKL come from the germline V gene.

This chain links TRBV4-1 with TRBJ1-1. Germline loops: CDR1 MGHRA, CDR2 YSYEKL. The CDR3 is made up of 15 amino acids. The CDR3 is CASSQDQGLNTEAFF.

The CDR3 protein is CASSYPRQGEKTGELFF. The chain links TRBV11-3 to TRBJ2-2; TCRdb returns TRBD1, unconfirmable since there is no DNA. CDR3 length: 17 residues. Germline values: CDR1 SGHNT, CDR2 YENEEA.

This chain joins TRBV10-3 and TRBJ2-3. The CDR3 contains 16 residues. Germline-derived CDR1 and CDR2 are ENHRY and SYGVKD. CDR3: CAISESMATRTDTQYF.

The genes are TRBV5-1 and TRBJ2-2; TCRdb's assignment of TRBD1 cannot be checked, as there is no DNA. Germline-derived CDR1 and CDR2 are SGHRS and YFSETQ. CDR3 length equals 18 residues. CDR3 loop: CASSRGQGVRANTGELFF.

This chain joins TRBV7-9 and TRBJ2-2. This CDR3 region has 13 residues. The germline V gene has CDR1 SEHNR and CDR2 FQNEAQ (reference sequence). CDR3 sequence reads: CASSLAGSGELFF.

The chain couples TRBV20-1 to TRBJ2-5; TCRdb outputs TRBD1, but without DNA this stays unchecked. CDR1 DFQATT and CDR2 SNEGSKA come from the germline V gene (reference sequence). This CDR3 has 13 residues. The CDR3 is CSARDLSGETQYF.

The CDR3 is CASSQVGGSGEAFF. This chain joins TRBV4-1 and TRBJ1-1. CDR1 is MGHRA, CDR2 YSYEKL, per germline. CDR3 length: 14 residues.

The chain links TRBV4-1 to TRBJ2-7; TCRdb picks TRBD2, but there is no DNA to check that call. Germline CDR1 MGHRA, CDR2 YSYEKL. The CDR3 length is 15 residues. The CDR3: CASSRPGGRSHEQYF.

V gene TRBV14 combines with J gene TRBJ2-1; lacking DNA, the TRBD1 call made by TCRdb goes unchecked. The germline gives CDR1 SGHDN, CDR2 FVKESK. The CDR3 covers 13 residues. The chain's CDR3 is CASSGGAYNEQFF. Together with reference TRBV14 and TRBJ2-1, the CDR3 gives the full variable domain: EAGVTQFPSHSVIEKGQTVTLRCDPISGHDNLYWYRRVMGKEIKFLLHFVKESKQDESGMPNNRFLAERTGGTYSTLKVQPAELEDSGVYFCASSGGAYNEQFFGPGTRLTVL.

V usage is TRBV24-1 and J usage is TRBJ1-1; without DNA, the TCRdb call of TRBD1 cannot be checked. The CDR3 has 15 amino acids. In germline, CDR1 is KGHDR, CDR2 SFDVKD. CDR3: CATSDSGGGSAEAFF.

The genes are TRBV5-1 and TRBJ1-1. The CDR3 extends over 15 amino acids. Looked up from germline, CDR1 is SGHRS and CDR2 is YFSETQ. The CDR3 is CASSFSRAGNTEAFF.

This sequence joins TRBV5-1 and TRBJ1-3; TCRdb designates TRBD1, a call that cannot be tested without DNA. This CDR3 is built from 16 residues. Germline CDR1 reads SGHRS; CDR2 reads YFSETQ. The CDR3 protein is CASSPGQGGPGNTIYF.

This chain links TRBV7-3 with TRBJ2-1; TCRdb lists TRBD2, though no DNA is available to test this call. The CDR3 contains 14 residues. Germline CDR1 reads SGHTA; CDR2 reads FQGTGA. The CDR3 protein is CASSSGGSWNEQFF.